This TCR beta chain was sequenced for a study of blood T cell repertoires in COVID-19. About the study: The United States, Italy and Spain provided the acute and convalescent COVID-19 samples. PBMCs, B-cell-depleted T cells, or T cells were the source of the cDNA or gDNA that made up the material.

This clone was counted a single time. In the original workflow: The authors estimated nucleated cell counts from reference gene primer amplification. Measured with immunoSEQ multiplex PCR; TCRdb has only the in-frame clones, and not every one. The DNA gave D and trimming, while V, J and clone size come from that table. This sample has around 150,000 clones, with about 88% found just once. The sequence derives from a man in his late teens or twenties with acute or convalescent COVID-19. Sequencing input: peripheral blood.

The CDR3 reads CSVEGEGRGYGYTF. CDR3 in DNA: TGCAGCGTTGAAGGGGAGGGTCGGGGCTATGGCTACACCTTC. This chain links TRBV29-1 with TRBJ1-2; no reliable D call. This CDR3 region has 14 residues. Trimming left V 1 base short and J 4 bases short, with 13 bases between. The germline V gene has CDR1 SQVTM and CDR2 ANQGSEA.